This T cell receptor beta chain originates from a study of identical twins. Study-level results: Researchers reported excess low generation probability among twin-shared out-of-frame alpha sequences. Insertions were reduced in abundant cord blood beta clonotypes but not in memory repertoires.

With V trimmed by 0 bases and J by 9 bases, 6 bases remained unmatched. The CDR3 has 15 residues. Looked up from germline, CDR1 is SGHTA and CDR2 is FQGTGA. cDNA molecules carried unique molecular identifiers, and template switching added a universal primer site. TCRdb recomputed calls from the 5' RACE reads with MiXCR, one row per CDR3 protein. The sample shows around 470,000 distinct CDR3 sequences, 14% of them seen only once. This clonotype was seen repeatedly, ten times or more. Its antigen is unidentified. These data were also filed under a second study, of yellow fever vaccine responses in identical twins.

Sequenced sample: CD4+ T cells sorted from blood. The source is a woman aged 18-29 years in good health. J is TRBJ2-1 and V is TRBV7-3, with 9 bases fitting TRBD2. Written as DNA, the CDR3 is TGTGCCAGCAGCTTAACCGGCGGGGGGGTTGGTGAGCAGTTCTTC. The encoded protein is CASSLTGGGVGEQFF.